What follows are 9 T cell receptor beta chains derived from one specimen sequenced in a study of T cell responses to AZD1222 COVID-19 vaccine (dated by TCRdb to the early 2020s). The time point label of this sample denotes: about 28 days (+/-7) after the second vaccine dose. The method was the immunoSEQ multiplex PCR assay. TCRdb's version of the immuneACCESS table is confined to in-frame rearrangements and falls short of the full clone set. An unresolved V gene accounts for under half of the shortfall where checked; the remainder is of unknown origin. The sample records 250,000 to 300,000 clones, around 92% of which are singletons. Less than 0.65% of the sample belongs to the ten largest clones. The source material was peripheral blood, sampled 28 days after the second AZD1222 dose. These receptors all stem from an adult who received the AZD1222 COVID-19 vaccine.

The chain is built from TRBV19 and TRBJ1-1; D is uncertain. Trimming removed 0 bases at V and 1 base at J, with 6 bases between. This CDR3 is 14 amino acids long. In germline, CDR1 is LNHDA, CDR2 SQIVND (reference sequence). The CDR3, as DNA: TGTGCCAGTAGTATAGAGGGCACGAACACTGAAGCTTTCTTT. This sequence encodes CASSIEGTNTEAFF.

The chain links TRBV7-3 to TRBJ2-2; D perhaps matches TRBD2 (5 bases). Germline V gene sequence: CDR1 SGHTA, CDR2 FQGTGA. Trimming left V 8 bases short and J 6 bases short, with 16 bases between. CDR3 size: 14 residues. DNA of the CDR3: TGTGCCAGCCCCGGGGAGCCAAGGGCCGGGGAGCTGTTTTTT. The encoded protein is CASPGEPRAGELFF.

As DNA, the CDR3 is TGTGCCAGCAGCGGCGGGACCTCAGGAGGCTACACCTTC. Translated, it gives CASSGGTSGGYTF. This chain uses TRBV7-3 with TRBJ1-2; a weak D match, TRBD1 (5 bases). This CDR3 region has 13 residues. The germline gives CDR1 SGHTA, CDR2 FQGTGA. Trimming removed 5 bases at V and 8 bases at J, with 15 bases between.

Note on this clone: The sample carries other DNA sequences with the same CDR3. The J gene is TRBJ2-7, the V gene TRBV6-5; no clear D. CDR1 MNHEY and CDR2 SVGAGI come from the germline V gene. CDR3 length: 10 amino acids. Trimming stripped 6 bases from V and 3 bases from J, with 3 bases between. DNA of the CDR3: TGTGCCAGCAGCAACTACGAGCAGTACTTC. Its translation is CASSNYEQYF.

V gene TRBV2 combines with J gene TRBJ2-7; D might be TRBD1 (6 bases). V dropped 5 bases and J dropped 0 bases, with 11 bases sitting between them. This CDR3 spans 14 amino acids. Germline values: CDR1 SNHLY, CDR2 FYNNEI. CDR3 amino acids: CASSRTAHSYEQYF. The DNA for the CDR3 is TGTGCCAGCAGTCGGACAGCCCACTCCTACGAGCAGTACTTC.

V is TRBV5-4 and J is TRBJ2-5; 12 bases are shared with TRBD2. The V gene's germline CDR1 is SGHNT and CDR2 YYREEE (reference sequence). V was clipped by 3 bases and J by 3 bases; unmatched bases: 3. CDR3 length: 15 residues. In DNA, the CDR3 is TGTGCCAGCAGCTACAGACTAGCGGGGGAAGAGACCCAGTACTTC. This sequence encodes CASSYRLAGEETQYF.

DNA of the CDR3: TGTGCCAGCAGCTGGACAGGGGAGAGCTCTGGGGCCAACGTCCTGACTTTC. This codes for CASSWTGESSGANVLTF. The gene calls are TRBV5-6 and TRBJ2-6; 9 bases match TRBD1. Losses at the gene ends were 3 bases for V and 0 bases for J; bases not matched to a gene: 4. The germline gives CDR1 SGHDT, CDR2 YYEEEE. The CDR3 runs to 17 residues.

The genes are TRBV3-1 (or the pseudogene TRBV3-2) and TRBJ2-1, with TRBD2 matching over 8 bases. The CDR3 extends over 15 amino acids. J was trimmed by 9 bases and V by 3 bases; bases with no gene match: 10. CDR1 LGHDT and CDR2 YNNKEL come from the germline V gene (reference sequence). CDR3 amino acids: CASSQGTGGPIEQFF. CDR3 bases: TGTGCCAGCAGCCAGGGAACGGGAGGGCCGATTGAGCAGTTCTTC.

The rearrangement links TRBV28 to TRBJ1-1; no clear D. Germline CDR1 MDHEN, CDR2 SYDVKM. This CDR3 has 13 amino acids. Deletions cut 6 bases from V and 2 bases from J, with 10 bases between. The DNA for the CDR3 is TGTGCCAGCAGCCGACGGCTCAACACTGAAGCTTTCTTT. Residues: CASSRRLNTEAFF.